The 22 T cell receptor beta chains reported below all come from one sample, sequenced in a study of multiple sclerosis patients with progressive multifocal leukoencephalopathy. Time point reported: time of PML onset. Libraries were prepared by immunoSEQ multiplex PCR; TCRdb keeps only in-frame clonotypes and omits some of them. The data show about 30,000 clones, about 90% seen once. The input for sequencing was PBMCs, taken from a patient treated with natalizumab. Every receptor here comes from a human donor with progressive multifocal leukoencephalopathy.

This sequence joins TRBV28 and TRBJ1-5; possibly TRBD1 for D (6 bases). Germline CDR1 is MDHEN and CDR2 is SYDVKM. Trimming shortened V by 10 bases and J by 0 bases, and 16 bases separated the two germline ends. The CDR3 has 15 residues. The CDR3 DNA follows: TGTGCCACCCGGGGGCGGGGTCCTAGCAATCAGCCCCAGCATTTT. Amino acid sequence: CATRGRGPSNQPQHF.

The rearrangement joins TRBV5-8 to TRBJ2-7; possible D gene TRBD2, 5 bases. Trimming removed 5 bases at V and 6 bases at J, with 12 bases between. The CDR3 spans 12 residues. CDR1 is SGHTS, CDR2 YDEGEE, per germline. CDR3 in DNA: TGTGCCAGCAGAGGACTGTCGGTCGAGCAGTACTTC. This encodes CASRGLSVEQYF. Complete variable domain (other parts from reference TRBV5-8 and TRBJ2-7): EAGVTQSPTHLIKTRGQQATLRCSPISGHTSVYWYQQALGLGLQFLLWYDEGEERNRGNFPPRFSGRQFPNYSSELNVNALELEDSALYLCASRGLSVEQYFGPGTRLTVT.

The DNA for the CDR3 is TGCGCCAGCCGACCACACGGGGTCAGGGCTAACTATGGCTACACCTTC. Translated, it gives CASRPHGVRANYGYTF. This chain connects TRBV4-1 to TRBJ1-2, with D possibly being TRBD1 (5 bases). Trimming took 8 bases from V and 0 from J, leaving 19 bases between them. CDR1 and CDR2 from the germline V gene are MGHRA and YSYEKL. This CDR3 contains 16 residues.

The chain uses TRBV27 and TRBJ1-2, with D unresolved. There are 14 residues in the CDR3. V was trimmed by 4 bases and J by 8 bases, leaving 17 bases between them. The germline CDR1 and CDR2 sequences are MNHEY and SMNVEV (reference sequence). The CDR3 region has the DNA TGTGCCAGCAGTTCCTCCGGTGCGGCCGGAGGCTACACCTTC. As protein: CASSSSGAAGGYTF.

The genes are TRBV27 and TRBJ2-5, with a possible D match to TRBD2 (5 bases). The CDR3 spans 15 residues. The ends were cut back, 4 bases at V and 5 bases at J, with 17 bases in the middle. Germline V gene sequence: CDR1 MNHEY, CDR2 SMNVEV (reference sequence). In DNA form, the CDR3 reads TGTGCCAGCAGTTCCCTCCAGGAGGTTCGGGAGACCCAGTACTTC. Its translation is CASSSLQEVRETQYF.

The rearrangement joins TRBV7-2 to TRBJ2-1, with 7 bases aligning to TRBD1. Germline V gene data show CDR1 as SGHTA and CDR2 as FQGNSA. This CDR3 comprises 15 residues. Trimming removed 4 bases from V and 0 bases from J; junction bases left unmatched: 3. This chain's CDR3 is CASSSSGGSYNEQFF. CDR3 sequence (DNA): TGTGCCAGCAGCTCCTCAGGGGGCTCCTACAATGAGCAGTTCTTC.

The CDR3 nucleotides are TGCGCCAGCAGCGCCGCCTCAGCGGGAGTTGGTGACGAGCAGTACTTC. Residues: CASSAASAGVGDEQYF. V usage is TRBV10-2 and J usage is TRBJ2-7; TRBD2 matches at 8 bases. J was trimmed by 5 bases and V by 6 bases; bases with no gene match: 15. This CDR3 comprises 16 residues. Germline V gene lookup returns CDR1 WSHSY and CDR2 SAAADI.

The chain combines TRBV7-2 with TRBJ2-7; 8 bases map to TRBD1. The CDR3 totals 15 residues. CDR1 SGHTA and CDR2 FQGNSA come from the germline V gene. V shed 4 bases and J 4 bases; nucleotides not matched to a gene: 9. DNA for the CDR3: TGTGCCAGCAGCTCAACGCCAGGGGGCGGGTACGAGCAGTACTTC. It specifies CASSSTPGGGYEQYF.

The V call is TRBV7-6, the J call TRBJ2-7; D unclear. Germline values: CDR1 SGHVS, CDR2 FNYEAQ. V lost 6 bases and J 0 bases, leaving 6 bases between the germline ends. This CDR3 has 12 residues. CDR3 sequence reads: CASSSSSYEQYF. In DNA form, the CDR3 reads TGTGCCAGCAGTTCCAGCTCCTACGAGCAGTACTTC.

This clone was seen only once. The chain uses TRBV25-1 and TRBJ2-1, with D hard to call. Trimming left V 4 bases short and J 5 bases short, with 12 bases between. The CDR3 contains 14 residues. Per the germline V gene, CDR1 is MGHDK and CDR2 is SYGVNS. Here the CDR3 reads CASSVISANNEQFF. The CDR3, as DNA: TGTGCCAGCAGTGTGATAAGCGCAAACAATGAGCAGTTCTTC. The entire variable domain, with the rest obtained from reference TRBV25-1 and TRBJ2-1, is as follows: EADIYQTPRYLVIGTGKKITLECSQTMGHDKMYWYQQDPGMELHLIHYSYGVNSTEKGDLSSESTVSRIRTEHFPLTLESARPSHTSQYLCASSVISANNEQFFGPGTRLTVL.

The rearrangement joins TRBV7-9 to TRBJ2-3; D ambiguous. The CDR3 has 12 residues. Germline V gene sequence: CDR1 SEHNR, CDR2 FQNEAQ (reference sequence). V was cut by 7 bases and J by 5 bases, with 10 bases left in between. Written as DNA, the CDR3 is TGTGCCAGCACCGAAAGTGTAGATACGCAGTATTTT. This gives the protein CASTESVDTQYF.

CDR3 region: CASSQVAGSSYEQYF. The CDR3 coding sequence is TGCGCCAGCAGCCAAGTCGCCGGGAGCTCCTACGAGCAGTACTTC. V is TRBV4-3 and J is TRBJ2-7; TRBD2 might be the D (6 bases). V dropped 1 base and J dropped 0 bases, with 10 bases sitting between them. The CDR3 loop spans 15 amino acids. CDR1 LGHNA and CDR2 YSLEER come from the germline V gene.

V gene TRBV2 combines with J gene TRBJ1-4; tentative D call: TRBD1 (5 bases). The CDR3 extends over 14 amino acids. Trimming left V 4 bases short and J 4 bases short, with 10 bases between. Germline CDR1 reads SNHLY; CDR2 reads FYNNEI. The CDR3: CASSVQGINEKLFF. The CDR3 DNA reads as TGTGCCAGCAGTGTGCAGGGAATTAATGAAAAACTGTTTTTT.

The chain is built from TRBV27 and TRBJ1-5; D gene unclear. Germline CDR1 MNHEY, CDR2 SMNVEV (reference sequence). Trimming shortened V by 8 bases and J by 9 bases, and 11 bases separated the two germline ends. The CDR3 is 11 residues long. The CDR3 here is CASGYRAPQHF. The CDR3 DNA reads as TGTGCCAGCGGGTATCGCGCGCCCCAGCATTTT.

V is TRBV30 and J is TRBJ1-1; TRBD1 matches 7 bases. Germline V lookup: CDR1 GTSNPN, CDR2 SVGIG (reference sequence). The V segment lost 6 bases and the J segment 5 bases; nucleotides outside the gene matches: 9. This CDR3 comprises 13 residues. CDR3 residues: CACKSTGLTEAFF. For the CDR3, the DNA is TGTGCCTGTAAGTCGACAGGGTTAACTGAAGCTTTCTTT.

By its share, this clone is medium-sized. J is TRBJ2-1 and V is TRBV27; D is ambiguous. Trimming removed 8 bases from V and 6 bases from J, with 11 bases in between. CDR1 is MNHEY, CDR2 SMNVEV, per germline (reference sequence). The CDR3 totals 12 residues. The CDR3 spells CASSVIGNEQFF. The CDR3 bases are TGTGCCAGCTCCGTCATAGGCAATGAGCAGTTCTTC.

The chain couples TRBV4-3 to TRBJ1-1; D is undetermined. V gave up 0 bases and J gave up 3 bases, with 5 bases separating them. CDR1 LGHNA and CDR2 YSLEER come from the germline V gene. This CDR3 has 13 amino acids. The CDR3: CASSQEGYTEAFF. The CDR3 bases are TGCGCCAGCAGCCAAGAAGGGTACACTGAAGCTTTCTTT.

V gene TRBV5-1 combines with J gene TRBJ1-4; possibly TRBD1 for D (6 bases). Trimming took off 1 base at V and 2 bases at J, with 15 bases between the two ends. Germline CDR1 and CDR2: SGHRS and YFSETQ. CDR3 size: 17 residues. CDR3 sequence reads: CASSLTEQGSTNEKLFF. The CDR3 coding sequence is TGCGCCAGCAGCTTGACCGAACAGGGTAGCACTAATGAAAAACTGTTTTTT.

This clone was seen just once. This rearrangement joins TRBV7-2 to TRBJ2-7, with 7 bases that match TRBD2. The V gene's germline CDR1 is SGHTA and CDR2 FQGNSA. This CDR3 has 15 amino acids. The V gene end was trimmed by 3 bases and the J gene end by 2 bases; junction bases not matched to a gene: 7. CDR3 residues: CASSFDRAGTYEQYF. As DNA, the CDR3 is TGTGCCAGCAGCTTTGACAGAGCGGGAACCTACGAGCAGTACTTC.

The chain joins TRBV2 to TRBJ2-4; D not resolved. V gave up 4 bases and J gave up 0 bases, with 16 bases separating them. The germline V gene encodes CDR1 SNHLY and CDR2 FYNNEI. This CDR3 contains 17 residues. CDR3 amino acids: CASSVLWADLAKNIQYF. CDR3 nucleotides: TGTGCCAGCAGTGTTTTGTGGGCCGATCTAGCCAAAAACATTCAGTACTTC.

V is TRBV19 and J is TRBJ1-2, with D possibly matching TRBD1 (6 bases). This CDR3 has 15 amino acids. Germline CDR1 is LNHDA and CDR2 is SQIVND (reference sequence). Deletions cut 1 base from V and 7 bases from J, with 16 bases between. CDR3 bases: TGTGCCAGTAGTATAGTTACAGGGCCTAGCGGTGGCTACACCTTC. This gives the protein CASSIVTGPSGGYTF.

This clone was counted a few times. The V and J genes are TRBV4-3 and TRBJ2-7; weak D call: TRBD1 (6 bases). CDR1 and CDR2 (germline): LGHNA, YSLEER. The length of the CDR3 is 15 residues. Trimming shortened V by 3 bases and J by 0 bases, and 12 bases separated the two germline ends. The CDR3 DNA sequence: TGCGCCAGCAGCCACGAGAGAGGGGGCTCCTACGAGCAGTACTTC. Translated, it gives CASSHERGGSYEQYF.